This TCR beta chain was found in a study of T cell responses to AZD1222 COVID-19 vaccine. Study-wide findings and caveats: Increased Spike-specific TCR breadth and depth were observed after two AZD1222 doses. Baseline serostatus was positive in only six AZD1222 recipients.

Produced via immunoSEQ multiplex PCR; TCRdb's table is partial and in-frame only. The table has about 75,000 clones, approximately 90% seen once. V lost 3 bases, J lost 4 bases, and 12 bases lay in between. The CDR3 loop spans 14 amino acids. Germline-derived CDR1 and CDR2 are LGHDT and YNNKEL (reference sequence). For this clone: Its antigen remains unidentified.

V usage is TRBV3-1 (or the pseudogene TRBV3-2) and J usage is TRBJ1-1; D is possibly TRBD1 (5 bases). Specimen: peripheral blood, collected 28 days after the second dose of the MenACWY control vaccine. The clonotype comes from an adult who received the MenACWY meningococcal vaccine as a control. The CDR3 nucleotides are TGTGCCAGCAGCCAGACCGACAGTAGCACTGAAGCTTTCTTT. Translated: CASSQTDSSTEAFF.